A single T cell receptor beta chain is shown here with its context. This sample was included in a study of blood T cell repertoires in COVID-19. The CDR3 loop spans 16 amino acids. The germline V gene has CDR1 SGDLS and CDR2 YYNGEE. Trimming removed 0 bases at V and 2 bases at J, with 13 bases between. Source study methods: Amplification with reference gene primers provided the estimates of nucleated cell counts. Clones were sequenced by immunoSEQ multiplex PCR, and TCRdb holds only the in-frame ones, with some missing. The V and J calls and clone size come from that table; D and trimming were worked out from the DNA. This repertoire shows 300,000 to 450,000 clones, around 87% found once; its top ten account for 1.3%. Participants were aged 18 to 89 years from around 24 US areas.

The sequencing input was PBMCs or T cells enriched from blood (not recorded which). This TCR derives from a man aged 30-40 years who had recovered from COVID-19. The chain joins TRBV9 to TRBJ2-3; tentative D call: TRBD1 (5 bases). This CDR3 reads CASSVGGSGNTDTQYF. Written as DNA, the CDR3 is TGTGCCAGCAGCGTAGGGGGATCAGGGAACACAGATACGCAGTATTTT.